The 9 T cell receptor beta chains below come from one sample, sequenced in a study of blood T cell repertoires in COVID-19. This table comes from immunoSEQ multiplex PCR, and its TCRdb copy is limited to in-frame clones, with some not included. The table lists 70,000 or so clones, roughly nine tenths of them singletons, with under 15% in the top ten. The sample comprised peripheral blood. These receptors originate from a woman aged 55-75 years with acute or convalescent COVID-19.

The rearrangement joins TRBV3-1 (or the pseudogene TRBV3-2) to TRBJ2-5, with TRBD2 matching 8 bases. Matching the DNA end better, TRBJ2-7 makes the J call doubtful. The CDR3 spans 15 residues. CDR1 is LGHDT, CDR2 YNNKEL, per germline (reference sequence). The CDR3 region is CASSLAGHSSYEQYF. The DNA for the CDR3 is TGTGCCAGCAGCCTAGCGGGGCACAGTTCCTACGAGCAGTACTTC.

V gene TRBV18 combines with J gene TRBJ2-1, with 8 bases lining up with TRBD2. The CDR3 contains 16 residues. The V gene end was trimmed by 4 bases and the J gene end by 7 bases; junction bases not matched to a gene: 12. Germline-derived CDR1 and CDR2 are KGHSH and LQKENI. The CDR3 sequence: CASSQTGTSNLNEQFF. CDR3 DNA sequence: TGTGCCAGCTCACAAACCGGGACTAGTAATCTTAATGAGCAGTTCTTC.

The chain carries TRBV21-1 and TRBJ1-2; the DNA was not used to check the table's D call, TRBD1. TRBV21-1 is a known pseudogene. The CDR3 is 14 amino acids. The CDR3 region is CASIICGTGVGYTF. The CDR3 coding sequence is TGTGCCAGCATCATCTGTGGGACAGGGGTTGGCTACACCTTC.

This chain joins TRBV9 and TRBJ1-2; D is unclear. Germline values: CDR1 SGDLS, CDR2 YYNGEE. V shed 0 bases and J shed 1 base, with 10 bases lying between them. The CDR3 contains 15 residues. CDR3 sequence: CASSVAGAGNYGYTF. CDR3 nucleotide sequence: TGTGCCAGCAGCGTAGCTGGCGCGGGTAACTATGGCTACACCTTC.

This clone has a handful of counts. V and J are TRBV7-6 and TRBJ1-3; 7 bases map to TRBD1. V was pared by 1 base and J by 3 bases, with 3 bases of the junction left unmatched. This CDR3 contains 15 residues. Germline-derived CDR1 and CDR2 are SGHVS and FNYEAQ. CDR3 sequence reads: CASSLGTGVGNTIYF. As DNA, the CDR3 is TGTGCCAGCAGCTTAGGCACAGGGGTTGGAAACACCATATATTTT.

The chain links TRBV5-1 to TRBJ1-2, with unresolved D. The CDR3 has 13 residues. Trimming left V 0 bases short and J 4 bases short, with 7 bases between. The germline V gene encodes CDR1 SGHRS and CDR2 YFSETQ. CDR3: CASSLEPTYGYTF. CDR3 DNA sequence: TGCGCCAGCAGCTTGGAACCTACCTATGGCTACACCTTC.

The chain couples TRBV30 to TRBJ1-3, with D unclear. The CDR3 consists of 12 residues. With 3 bases removed from V and 0 bases from J, the gap between germline ends came to 3 bases. Germline values: CDR1 GTSNPN, CDR2 SVGIG (reference sequence). The CDR3 nucleotides read TGTGCCTGGAGGAGCTCTGGAAACACCATATATTTT. Translation: CAWRSSGNTIYF.

CDR3 coding DNA: TGCGCCAGCAGCTCTCCCAGAGGGCTAAGCACAGATACGCAGTATTTT. It translates to CASSSPRGLSTDTQYF. The V gene is TRBV5-1, the J gene TRBJ2-3; TRBD2 might be the D (5 bases). Germline CDR1 is SGHRS and CDR2 is YFSETQ. The CDR3 loop spans 16 amino acids. The V end was cut by 3 bases, the J end by 0 bases, with 14 bases between.

This clone was recorded only once. J is TRBJ2-1 and V is TRBV12-3 or TRBV12-4; D is unclear. V was pared by 3 bases and J by 9 bases, with 3 bases between. This CDR3 is built from 10 residues. CDR3 sequence: CASSFSEQFF. In nucleotides, the CDR3 is TGTGCCAGCAGTTTTAGTGAGCAGTTCTTC.